Presented here are 2 T cell receptor beta chains from one specimen sequenced in a study of blood T cell repertoires in COVID-19. The protocol was immunoSEQ multiplex PCR, while the TCRdb copy is restricted to in-frame clones and leaves out a portion. This sample has under 200,000 clones; roughly nine tenths occur once, and the top ten carry 20% to 25%. The sample consisted of peripheral blood. These receptor sequences come from a man aged 55 to 69 with active or convalescent COVID-19.

The CDR3 is CASDTGTQETQYF. The CDR3, as DNA: TGCGCCAGCGACACAGGGACCCAAGAGACCCAGTACTTC. J is TRBJ2-5 and V is TRBV10-1; D is possibly TRBD1 (6 bases). The ends were cut back, 8 bases at V and 1 base at J, with 11 bases in the middle. From germline, CDR1 is WNHNN and CDR2 SYGVQD (reference sequence). CDR3 length: 13 residues.

To note about this clone: This sample also contains other DNA sequences that code for the same CDR3. V and J are TRBV5-1 and TRBJ2-1; 11 nucleotides align to TRBD2. This CDR3 comprises 16 residues. In germline, CDR1 is SGHRS, CDR2 YFSETQ. J gave up 0 bases and V 4 bases, and 3 bases lay outside the gene matches. Here the CDR3 reads CASSLTSGGSYNEQFF. The CDR3 DNA sequence: TGCGCCAGCAGCCTTACTAGCGGGGGCTCCTACAATGAGCAGTTCTTC.